Below are 9 T cell receptor beta chains sequenced from a single sample in a study of T cell responses to AZD1222 COVID-19 vaccine. Clones were sequenced by immunoSEQ multiplex PCR, and TCRdb holds only the in-frame ones, with some missing. The sample lists roughly 130,000 clones; approximately 85% were seen once. Here the sequenced sample was peripheral blood, taken on day 0 of MenACWY control vaccination. The receptors originated from an adult in good health.

The V and J genes are TRBV2 and TRBJ2-7, with 8 bases fitting TRBD1. J was trimmed by 0 bases and V by 5 bases; bases with no gene match: 3. The CDR3 contains 14 residues. Looked up from germline, CDR1 is SNHLY and CDR2 is FYNNEI. CDR3 amino acids: CASSSTGVSYEQYF. The CDR3 region has the DNA TGTGCCAGCAGTTCGACAGGGGTCTCCTACGAGCAGTACTTC.

The chain recombines TRBV28 with TRBJ1-2; D perhaps matches TRBD1 (6 bases). CDR3 length equals 13 residues. V lost 4 bases and J 8 bases, leaving 14 bases between the germline ends. Germline V gives CDR1 MDHEN, CDR2 SYDVKM. The CDR3 nucleotides are TGTGCCAGCAGTTCCCTGTGGGGGCAAGGCTACACCTTC. This gives the protein CASSSLWGQGYTF.

The CDR3: CATSAGFGHEQYF. CDR3 nucleotide sequence: TGTGCCACCAGTGCAGGTTTCGGGCACGAGCAGTACTTC. The chain links TRBV24-1 to TRBJ2-7; D uncertain. V was cut by 5 bases and J by 5 bases, with 12 bases left in between. This CDR3 has 13 amino acids. Germline V gene data show CDR1 as KGHDR and CDR2 as SFDVKD.

The chain links TRBV24-1 to TRBJ2-1, with 8 bases identical to TRBD1. Unmatched junction bases numbered 2, after V lost 5 bases and J lost 3 bases. CDR3 length: 14 residues. Per the germline V gene, CDR1 is KGHDR and CDR2 is SFDVKD. The CDR3 here is CATSGGQVYNEQFF. The CDR3, as DNA: TGTGCCACCAGTGGGGGACAGGTCTACAATGAGCAGTTCTTC.

This chain uses TRBV9 with TRBJ1-2; D is ambiguous. The CDR3 has 14 residues. Trimming left V 1 base short and J 2 bases short, with 9 bases between. Germline assignment: CDR1 SGDLS and CDR2 YYNGEE. This CDR3 reads CASSVNRGNYGYTF. The CDR3 nucleotides read TGTGCCAGCAGCGTAAATCGTGGAAACTATGGCTACACCTTC.

The rearrangement joins TRBV2 to TRBJ2-1; 9 bases are shared with TRBD2. Germline loops: CDR1 SNHLY, CDR2 FYNNEI. The V and J ends lost 5 bases and 9 bases, in that order; junction bases with no gene match: 8. CDR3 length: 14 residues. Here the CDR3 reads CASSSLAGRSEQFF. The CDR3 DNA is TGTGCCAGCAGTAGCCTAGCGGGGAGAAGTGAGCAGTTCTTC. Combining the CDR3 with reference TRBV2 and TRBJ2-1 gives the whole variable domain EPEVTQTPSHQVTQMGQEVILRCVPISNHLYFYWYRQILGQKVEFLVSFYNNEISEKSEIFDDQFSVERPDGSNFTLKIRSTKLEDSAMYFCASSSLAGRSEQFFGPGTRLTVL.

This rearrangement joins TRBV18 to TRBJ2-7; D is possibly TRBD2 (6 bases). The CDR3 is 13 residues long. Germline values: CDR1 KGHSH, CDR2 LQKENI. Trimming took off 6 bases at V and 2 bases at J, with 11 bases between the two ends. The CDR3 DNA sequence: TGTGCCAGCTCCCTCTCGGGGGCCTACGAGCAGTACTTC. It is translated as CASSLSGAYEQYF. Combining the CDR3 with reference TRBV18 and TRBJ2-7 gives the whole variable domain NAGVMQNPRHLVRRRGQEARLRCSPMKGHSHVYWYRQLPEEGLKFMVYLQKENIIDESGMPKERFSAEFPKEGPSILRIQQVVRGDSAAYFCASSLSGAYEQYFGPGTRLTVT.

The chain has TRBV2 and TRBJ1-2; 12 bases agree with TRBD1. The CDR3 consists of 13 residues. Germline CDR1 and CDR2: SNHLY and FYNNEI. Unmatched junction bases numbered 3, after V lost 5 bases and J lost 8 bases. DNA of the CDR3: TGTGCCAGCAGTTGGGACAGGGGGCGAGGCTACACCTTC. Translating it yields CASSWDRGRGYTF.

The CDR3 loop is CASSLGGGPTSFNEQYF. CDR3 sequence (DNA): TGCGCCAGCAGCTTGGGGGGCGGTCCGACCTCATTCAACGAGCAGTACTTC. J is TRBJ2-7 and V is TRBV5-1; D possibly corresponds to TRBD1 (5 bases). The CDR3 covers 17 residues. V lost 0 bases, J lost 5 bases, and 21 bases lay in between. The germline CDR1 and CDR2 sequences are SGHRS and YFSETQ.